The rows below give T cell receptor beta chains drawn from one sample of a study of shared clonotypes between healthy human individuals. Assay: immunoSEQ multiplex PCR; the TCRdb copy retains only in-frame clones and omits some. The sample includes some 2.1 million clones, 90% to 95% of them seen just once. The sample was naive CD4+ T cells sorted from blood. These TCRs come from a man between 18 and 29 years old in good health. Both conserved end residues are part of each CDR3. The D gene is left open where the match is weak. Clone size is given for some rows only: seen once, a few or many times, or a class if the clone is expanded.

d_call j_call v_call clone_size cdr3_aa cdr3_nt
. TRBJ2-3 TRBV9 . CASSVGGGTSTDTQYF TGTGCCAGCAGCGTAGGAGGGGGGACTAGCACAGATACGCAGTATTTT
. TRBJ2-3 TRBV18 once CASHRLTTLSTDTQYF TGTGCCAGCCACAGGTTAACGACTCTAAGCACAGATACGCAGTATTTT
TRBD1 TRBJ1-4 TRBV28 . CASSRTGWDIEKLFF TGTGCCAGCAGTCGGACAGGATGGGACATTGAAAAACTGTTTTTT
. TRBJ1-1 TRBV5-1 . CASSSDKEAFF TGCGCCAGCAGCTCGGACAAGGAAGCTTTCTTT
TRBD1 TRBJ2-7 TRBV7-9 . CASSLGTGRVDEQYF TGTGCCAGCAGCTTAGGGACAGGGAGAGTAGACGAGCAGTACTTC
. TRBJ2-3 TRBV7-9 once CASSLGGSADTQYF TGTGCCAGCAGCTTAGGTGGGAGTGCGGATACGCAGTATTTT
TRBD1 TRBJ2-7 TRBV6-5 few CASSARDRVYEQYF TGTGCCAGCAGTGCCCGGGACAGGGTCTACGAGCAGTACTTC
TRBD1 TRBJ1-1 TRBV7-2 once CASSKGGYEAFF TGTGCCAGCAGTAAAGGGGGCTATGAAGCTTTCTTT
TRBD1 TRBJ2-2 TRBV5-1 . CASSLGTGSNTGELFF TGCGCCAGCAGCTTGGGGACAGGGAGCAACACCGGGGAGCTGTTTTTT
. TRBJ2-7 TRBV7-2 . CASSLSRFSYEQYF TGTGCCAGCAGCTTATCGCGCTTCTCCTACGAGCAGTACTTC
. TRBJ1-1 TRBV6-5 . CASSYPGGEAFF TGTGCCAGCAGTTACCCGGGGGGCGAAGCTTTCTTT
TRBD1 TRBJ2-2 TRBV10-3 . CAIGVSGQGVGELFF TGTGCCATCGGAGTCTCAGGACAGGGAGTCGGGGAGCTGTTTTTT
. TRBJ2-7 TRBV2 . CASSPFSYEQYF TGTGCCAGCAGTCCCTTTTCCTACGAGCAGTACTTC
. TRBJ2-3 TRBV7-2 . CASTHFSGSTDTQYF TGTGCCAGCACCCACTTTAGCGGAAGCACAGATACGCAGTATTTT
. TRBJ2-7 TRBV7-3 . CASSQSPGIPYEQYF TGTGCCAGCAGCCAGTCTCCGGGGATTCCCTACGAGCAGTACTTC
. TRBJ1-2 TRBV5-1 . CASSSTGFYGYTF TGCGCCAGCAGCTCCACAGGATTCTATGGCTACACCTTC
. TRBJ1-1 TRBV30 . CAWSVNAGEAFF TGTGCCTGGAGTGTCAATGCAGGTGAAGCTTTCTTT
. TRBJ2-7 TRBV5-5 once CASSLPSEFYEQYF TGTGCCAGCAGCTTGCCTAGCGAGTTCTACGAGCAGTACTTC
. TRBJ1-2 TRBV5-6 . CASSTYGGDGYTF TGTGCCAGCAGTACCTACGGGGGCGATGGCTACACCTTC
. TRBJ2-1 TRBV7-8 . CASSLGGSGYNEQFF TGTGCCAGCAGCTTAGGAGGGAGTGGCTACAATGAGCAGTTCTTC
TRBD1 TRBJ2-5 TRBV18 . CASSPPGGKETQYF TGTGCCAGCTCACCACCAGGGGGCAAAGAGACCCAGTACTTC
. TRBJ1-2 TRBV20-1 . CSARPDIGYTF TGCAGTGCTAGACCGGACATTGGCTACACCTTC
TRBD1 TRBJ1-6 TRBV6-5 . CASSRTGQDSPLHF TGTGCCAGCAGTCGGACAGGGCAAGATTCACCCCTCCACTTT
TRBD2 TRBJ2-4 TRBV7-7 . CASSGLAGGVGNIQYF TGTGCTAGCAGCGGACTAGCGGGGGGTGTTGGGAACATTCAGTACTTC
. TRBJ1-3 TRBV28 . CASSLYPESSGNTIYF TGTGCCAGCAGTTTATATCCGGAGAGCTCTGGAAACACCATATATTTT
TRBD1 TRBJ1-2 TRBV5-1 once CASSVTGTGGGYGYTF TGCGCCAGCAGCGTTACCGGGACAGGGGGCGGCTATGGCTACACCTTC
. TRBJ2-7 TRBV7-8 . CASSAFDFVPYEQYF TGTGCCAGCAGCGCCTTCGATTTTGTACCCTACGAGCAGTACTTC
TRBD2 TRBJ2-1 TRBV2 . CASSPTSGSYNEQFF TGTGCCAGCAGTCCGACTAGCGGCTCCTACAATGAGCAGTTCTTC
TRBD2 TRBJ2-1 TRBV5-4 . CASSAAGDDEQFF TGTGCCAGCAGCGCAGCGGGAGATGATGAGCAGTTCTTC
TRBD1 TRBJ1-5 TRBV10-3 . CAISEDRGNQPQHF TGTGCCATCAGTGAGGACAGGGGTAATCAGCCCCAGCATTTT
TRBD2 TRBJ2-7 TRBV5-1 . CASSSPGLAGRIAYEQYF TGCGCCAGCAGCTCGCCGGGACTAGCGGGTAGAATCGCCTACGAGCAGTACTTC
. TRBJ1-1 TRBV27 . CASSPGTRDLGTEAFF TGTGCCAGCAGTCCCGGGACGCGCGATCTGGGCACTGAAGCTTTCTTT
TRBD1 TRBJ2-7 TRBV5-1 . CASSFLRDSSYEQYF TGCGCCAGCAGCTTTCTCCGGGACAGCTCCTACGAGCAGTACTTC
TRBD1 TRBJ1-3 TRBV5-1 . CASSLGQGQGNTIYF TGCGCCAGCAGCTTGGGACAGGGACAAGGAAACACCATATATTTT
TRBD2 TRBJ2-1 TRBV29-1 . CSVAHRLAGYNEQFF TGCAGCGTTGCCCACCGACTAGCGGGGTACAATGAGCAGTTCTTC
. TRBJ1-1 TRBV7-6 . CASSSEGVVAAEAFF TGTGCCAGCAGCTCAGAGGGGGTAGTGGCGGCTGAAGCTTTCTTT
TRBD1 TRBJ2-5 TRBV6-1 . CASTLDRAEENF TGTGCCAGCACCCTGGACAGGGCGGAGGAGAACTTC
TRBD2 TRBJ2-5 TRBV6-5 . CASSYSISGRETQYF TGTGCCAGCAGTTACTCGATATCCGGGAGGGAGACCCAGTACTTC
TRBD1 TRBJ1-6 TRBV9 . CASSGTPDRGNSPLHF TGTGCCAGCAGCGGTACCCCGGACAGGGGAAATTCACCCCTCCACTTT
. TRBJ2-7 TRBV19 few CASSNALEQYF TGTGCCAGTAGTAATGCGCTCGAGCAGTACTTC
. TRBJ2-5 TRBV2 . CASSASSETQYF TGTGCCAGCAGTGCTAGCTCGGAGACCCAGTACTTC
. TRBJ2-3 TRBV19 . CASSHGDTQYF TGTGCCAGTAGTCATGGAGATACGCAGTATTTT
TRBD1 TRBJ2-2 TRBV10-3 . CAISDFGTGNTGELFF TGTGCCATCAGTGATTTTGGGACAGGCAACACCGGGGAGCTGTTTTTT
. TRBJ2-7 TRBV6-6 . CASSYSATLTYEQYF TGTGCCAGCAGTTACTCCGCGACACTTACCTACGAGCAGTACTTC
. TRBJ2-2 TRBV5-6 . CASSLRTPNALFPGELFF TGTGCCAGCAGCTTAAGGACCCCCAACGCTTTGTTCCCCGGGGAGCTGTTTTTT
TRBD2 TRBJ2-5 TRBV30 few CAWSVGLAGLQETQYF TGTGCCTGGAGTGTTGGACTAGCGGGCCTCCAAGAGACCCAGTACTTC
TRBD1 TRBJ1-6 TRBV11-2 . CASSSSRQGQGSPLHF TGTGCCAGCAGCTCAAGTAGACAGGGGCAGGGTTCACCCCTCCACTTT
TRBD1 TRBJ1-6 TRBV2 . CASGDSSYNSPLHF TGTGCCAGCGGGGACAGCTCCTATAATTCACCCCTCCACTTT
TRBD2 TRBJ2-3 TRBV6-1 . CASSEHPAGSTDTQYF TGTGCCAGCAGTGAACACCCAGCGGGGTCCACAGATACGCAGTATTTT
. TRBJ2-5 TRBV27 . CASSLLGGGRETQYF TGTGCCAGCAGTTTATTGGGAGGGGGGAGAGAGACCCAGTACTTC
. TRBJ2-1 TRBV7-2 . CASSLYLSGEQFF TGTGCCAGCAGCCTCTATTTATCGGGGGAGCAGTTCTTC